The entry below gives a single T cell receptor (beta chain) sequence along with its context. What it binds is unknown. This sample was included in a study of shared clonotypes between healthy human individuals. Notes on the study in general: An anticipated effect of sequencing depth on clonotype sharing among donors was recognized.

Per the germline V gene, CDR1 is KGHSH and CDR2 is LQKENI. Trimming shortened V by 1 base and J by 6 bases, and 13 bases separated the two germline ends. This CDR3 comprises 14 residues. Some clones are missing from TCRdb's copy, which holds only in-frame ones; the method was immunoSEQ multiplex PCR. The sample yields some 1,600,000 clones, 98% seen once. The sequencing input was naive CD4+ T cells sorted from blood. The subset denotes: CD45RA+ positively selected. The source is a young man in good health. This sequence joins TRBV18 and TRBJ2-7, with D unresolved. The CDR3 loop reads CASSPLSLSLEQYF. The CDR3 DNA follows: TGTGCCAGCTCACCACTAAGTCTCTCCCTCGAGCAGTACTTC.